This TCR beta chain was recorded in a study of blood T cell repertoires in COVID-19. This CDR3 is built from 13 residues. Trimming shortened V by 6 bases and J by 8 bases, and 15 bases separated the two germline ends. The germline V gene has CDR1 KGHDR and CDR2 SFDVKD. Per the original methods: Using reference gene primer amplification, nucleated cell counts were estimated. The assay was immunoSEQ multiplex PCR, and TCRdb's table has in-frame clones only and misses some. V and J calls and clone size are given by that table; D and trimming were obtained from the DNA. The sample contains approximately 120,000 clones, approximately 91% of which appear only once.

This chain joins TRBV24-1 and TRBJ1-1, with D maybe TRBD1 (6 bases). This sequence originates from a woman aged 80 or over with acute or convalescent COVID-19. Sample: peripheral blood. The CDR3 coding sequence is TGTGCCACCAGTCCCCAATGGGGGCAGGAAGCTTTCTTT. Its translation: CATSPQWGQEAFF.